This T cell receptor (beta chain) was observed in a study of cytomegalovirus exposure and HLA in healthy donors (dated by TCRdb to 2016 to 2017). About the study as a whole: In an earlier analysis of roughly 500 of the donors, approximately 260 Gb of sequence data and 100 million or so unique TCR beta sequences from about 179 million T cells were reported. Approximately 330 gigabases of sequencing data and roughly 81 million unique TCR sequences made up an early release that covered several hundred HLA-typed donors. Of the roughly 390 genotyped donors, 80% to 90% were placed in the genetic ancestry cluster associated with self-reported Caucasian donors. The aim of the study was to test whether cataloging public T cell receptors could identify signatures of past pathogen exposure. Using immunosequencing, the study profiled T cell repertoires from 500 to 800 subjects and related those repertoires to cytomegalovirus serostatus. In addition to the first cohort of roughly 700 subjects, a separate validation cohort of about 120 different subjects was used. To predict cytomegalovirus infection status, the study brought together high-throughput TCR immunosequencing, statistical association of individual TCRs with disease status, and machine learning. To study patterns of TCR occurrence, a later analysis re-analyzed previously published TCR beta repertoires from hundreds of donors and added high-resolution HLA genotyping. The later analysis used no new phenotypic data to find candidate immune exposures, relying instead on TCR beta sequences and their occurrence across donors. To decide whether each TCR beta V gene segment behaved as functional or pseudogenic, an earlier analysis of 587 of the donors relied on high-throughput TCR beta sequencing. Donor age, sex, ethnicity and CMV serostatus were compiled together with the repertoire data. A later genetic analysis took genome-wide SNP genotypes for about three fifths of the 666 donors and used that subset as a discovery cohort. Every repertoire in the discovery cohort had been generated on one and the same sequencing platform. HLA typing covered class I and class II loci at four-digit resolution. The number of donors typed differed by locus, with about 629-640 for A, B, C, DRB1 and DQB1, around 500 for DQA1, under 610 for DPA1, and approximately 470 for DPB1. Four to six DR-DQ haplotypes were handled as single units for association and clustering because linkage in the cohort was strong. Across 300 to 500 genotyped donors of the cohort, an average of approximately 200,000 unique TCR beta nucleotide sequences per donor were sequenced, and roughly a sixth of those sequences were non-productive. The study at large found these results: It was suggested by the authors that the approach could potentially be generalized to other disease states and immunological phenotypes. Most TCR sequences were observed very rarely across donors, whereas some public TCRs were present in many individuals. A later genetic analysis reported fewer N-insertions in productive TCRs among donors in an Asian-associated ancestry cluster than the roughly 700-donor mean. A later analysis found that TCR association rates varied across HLA loci, with DRB1 alleles showing the most associated TCRs and HLA-C alleles the fewest. A further reported finding was that TCR beta sequences accurately predicted the HLA-A and HLA-B alleles for most subjects in the first cohort. A later analysis found that HLA-associated TCR beta chains were more clonally expanded and had lower generation probabilities than equally common non-associated chains. A few of the identified cytomegalovirus-associated TCR beta chains were confirmed in vitro to be specific for cytomegalovirus antigens. Presence/absence analyses assumed roughly uniform sequencing depth across donors, an assumption that may not hold. At a false discovery rate of 0.05, a later analysis linked 16,951 TCR beta sequences to specific HLA alleles. Because counts were too low, about 15 rarely observed V segments, including chromosome 9 orphons, were left out of the earlier analysis of some 640 of the donors. Most CMV-associated TCR beta chains appeared to be HLA-restricted in a later analysis, and the HLA associations seemed to be driven largely by CMV exposure. The only immune exposure information available for the cohort was CMV serostatus. Several of the top co-occurrence clusters appeared to be linked to parvovirus B19, influenza, CMV and Epstein-Barr virus, according to a later analysis. An earlier analysis of several hundred of the donors showed that most TCR beta V segments appeared in productive rearrangements either about 87% or about 30% of the time, which broadly matched IMGT annotations. Assigning TCR associations to individual alleles was difficult when HLA alleles, especially DR and DQ, strongly co-occurred. Because some donors lacked HLA typing at each locus, the association tests relied only on the typed subset. Because the 87-base-pair reads could not distinguish some IMGT-functional V segments, including TRBV6-2 and TRBV6-3, those segments were excluded. The cohort was sequenced for TCR beta chains only, and without alpha or paired-chain data the features that could be detected were limited. Correlated functional status among segregating V segments might reflect linkage disequilibrium, but an unknown experimental factor could not be ruled out. A cluster of highly shared sequence variants was judged likely to be a technical artifact of the sequencing pipeline. A total of about 150 TCR beta chains were listed by the study as associated with cytomegalovirus. The classifier was reported to diagnose cytomegalovirus status with high specificity and sensitivity in both the original and validation cohorts. V-gene and J-gene trimming of TCR beta chains was associated with a missense DCLRE1C variant in a later genetic analysis, and the association was replicated in an independent cohort.

Comments on this clone: Its antigen remains unidentified. Per-nucleotide qualities are absent, and no much larger clonotype sits a single base away.

Trimming at the junction amounts to 0 bases on V and 4 bases on J, and the germline ends lie 19 bases apart. The CDR3 runs 17 residues from the cysteine to the phenylalanine. Only the CDR3 portion is preserved as DNA: 51 bases, with reading frame beginning at the first base. Reading the germline V gene (reference sequence) gives CDR1 LNHDA and CDR2 SQIVND. Library creation used the immunoSEQ multiplex PCR assay. For the multiplex PCR, a mixture combining 60 forward primers for TCR Vbeta segments and 13 reverse primers for TCR Jbeta segments was used. The CDR3 region of rearranged TCR beta genes was amplified from genomic DNA with a multiplex PCR assay. The Illumina HiSeq System was used to sequence the amplified TCR beta libraries as 87-base-pair reads. The original methods were these. In a later analysis, approximately 74 million unique TCR beta chains were counted across the roughly 610 repertoires, and approximately 11 million of these chains were shared by at least two donors. Raw reads were error-corrected and collapsed into unique sequences with a nearest-neighbor algorithm that merged closely related sequences to remove PCR and sequencing errors. V, D and J gene segments were assigned by aligning CDR3 sequences to IMGT reference sequences. For a sequence to be retained, a match of at least six nucleotides to both a V gene segment and a J gene segment was required. Rearrangements were called productive when the CDR3 lacked stop codons and stayed in frame with V and J; all others were non-productive. CDR3 was defined according to IMGT convention as the region running from the second conserved V-encoded cysteine to the conserved J-encoded phenylalanine. Sequences without an unambiguous match to a single V gene segment were excluded from the earlier analysis of about 600 of the donors. An earlier analysis of 500 to 600 of the donors classified V segments as functional when productive rearrangements were above 56.7% and as segregating when the standard deviation between donors was above 5%. A statistical classification framework was built for diagnosing cytomegalovirus status from the catalog of TCR beta chain sequences. In a later analysis, TCR nucleotide sequences were compared against IMGT/GENE-DB human TR gene sequences so that V and J genes could be assigned. The TCRdist pipeline was used in a later analysis to assign CDR3 sequences and most-parsimonious VDJ recombination scenarios. A later analysis defined each TCR beta chain by its CDR3 amino acid sequence plus V-gene family, and excluded reads lacking a unique V-gene family. As a way to deal with suspected cross-contamination and a sequencing artifact, a later analysis dropped nearly 600 nucleotide sequences that were highly shared and had low generation probability. A later analysis calculated a clonal expansion index for each public chain from normalized within-repertoire ranks of inferred template counts. A later analysis computed generation probabilities with a VDJ recombination model fitted to out-of-frame rearrangements, and checked the results against IGoR. Hypergeometric tests were used in a later analysis to score TCR-TCR, TCR-HLA and TCR-CMV co-occurrence, with a repertoire-size bias correction applied to the TCR pairs. To estimate false discovery rates, a later analysis permuted the HLA or CMV assignments 20 times. A later analysis grouped co-occurring TCRs with DBSCAN, adding TCRdist sequence similarity when clustering within HLA-allele-positive subsets. Repertoires with fewer than 30,000 or more than 120,000 public chains were left out of co-occurrence clustering, as were four to six repertoires with anomalous nucleotide sharing. In TCRdb, the immuneACCESS table is reduced to in-frame sequences with V and J assigned. These tables do not hold every clone; where another copy was compared, an unresolved V gene accounts for under half, and the others remain unexplained. V and J calls and clone size are given by that table; D and trimming were obtained from the DNA. For this sample there are about 77,000 clones; around three quarters appear just once. Approximately 3.4% of the sample goes to the ten largest clones.

In total, fewer than 750 healthy bone marrow donors made up the cohort. At the time of sampling, all cohort members were nominally healthy, though unrecorded immune exposures were likely present. The donor was CMV seronegative and was included in the group of approximately 350 seronegative cohort members. Each donor provided a peripheral blood sample, and peripheral blood mononuclear cells were used for TCR beta sequencing. Genomic DNA was extracted from the blood cell samples with the Qiagen DNeasy Blood Extraction Kit. Material for sequencing was PBMCs. This receptor was taken from a man aged 35 to 55 in good health and CMV-seronegative. The chain is made from TRBV19 and TRBJ2-7, with the identity of the D gene unclear. The CDR3 protein is CASSIDAASSEVYEQYF. The nucleotides read TGTGCCAGTAGTATAGATGCCGCGTCTTCCGAAGTTTACGAGCAGTACTTC.